This passage covers 17 T cell receptor beta chains from one sample sequenced in a study of CD4 and CD8 cells across lung adenocarcinoma regions. TCRdb re-called the PCR reads with MiXCR, one entry per CDR3 protein. The sample holds more than 4,000 distinct CDR3 sequences; approximately 43% are singletons and the top ten take approximately 14%. The sequenced sample consisted of CD4+ T cells from the margin of a lung tumor. The receptors derive from a female donor with lung adenocarcinoma. The CD4 and CD8 labels of this study may be unreliable.

As to this clonotype: An end of the junction does not agree with germline; a read error may underlie this. This chain links TRBV6-5 with TRBJ2-5, with a weak D call TRBD2 (5 bases). Germline V gene lookup returns CDR1 MNHEY and CDR2 SVGAGI. The CDR3 has 15 amino acids. For the CDR3, the DNA is TGTGCCGGCGGGTACGGGGTCGGTCCCCAAGAGACGCAGTACTTC. It specifies CAGGYGVGPQETQYF.

At least ten counts were recorded for this clonotype. The CDR3 nucleotides are TGTGCCAGCAGCAAGTTTATAGAAGTGGACTTTCTTTACGAGCAGTACTTC. The encoded protein is CASSKFIEVDFLYEQYF. V is TRBV7-9 and J is TRBJ2-7; possibly TRBD2 for D (5 bases). CDR1 is SEHNR, CDR2 FQNEAQ, per germline (reference sequence). The CDR3 covers 17 residues. V dropped 5 bases and J dropped 4 bases, with 24 bases sitting between them.

The chain joins TRBV12-3 or TRBV12-4 to TRBJ2-2; D may be TRBD1 (6 bases). With 4 bases removed from V and 5 bases from J, the gap between germline ends came to 17 bases. The CDR3 loop spans 16 amino acids. CDR3 in DNA: TGTGCCAGCAGTTCACATACCGGGACACTTACCGGGGAGCTGTTTTTT. Protein product: CASSSHTGTLTGELFF.

The chain joins TRBV27 to TRBJ2-1; maybe TRBD2 (5 bases). The end of the DNA fits TRBJ2-7 better, so the J call may be wrong. The CDR3 consists of 13 residues. Germline V lookup: CDR1 MNHEY, CDR2 SMNVEV (reference sequence). The CDR3 region has the DNA TGTGCCAGCAGCTCCCAAAGCGGCTACGAGCAGTACTTC. Protein: CASSSQSGYEQYF.

The CDR3, as DNA: TGTGCCAGCAGACCTACAGGGAAAACAGATACGCAGTATTTT. Its translation is CASRPTGKTDTQYF. This chain links TRBV6-2 or TRBV6-3 with TRBJ2-3; D is possibly TRBD1 (6 bases). Trimming removed 6 bases from V and 3 bases from J, with 13 bases in between. Germline loops: CDR1 MNHEY, CDR2 SVGEGT. This CDR3 is built from 14 residues.

CDR3 in DNA: TGTGCCAGCAGTGACTCCAGCCTCGGGGGCACAAACATGCAGTATTTT. Its protein is CASSDSSLGGTNMQYF. This sequence joins TRBV6-4 and TRBJ2-3; D may match TRBD1 or TRBD2 (6 bases each). This CDR3 has 16 amino acids. CDR1 and CDR2 from the germline V gene are MRHNA and SNTAGT. Between the trimmed V and J ends, which lost 0 bases and 11 bases, there was a span of 21 bases.

The genes are TRBV30 and TRBJ1-1; D is ambiguous. Germline V gene sequence: CDR1 GTSNPN, CDR2 SVGIG (reference sequence). Between the trimmed V and J ends, which lost 6 bases and 3 bases, there was a span of 8 bases. The CDR3 has 11 residues. DNA of the CDR3: TGTGCCTGTGAGGGCTACACTGAAGCTTTCTTT. Protein sequence: CACEGYTEAFF.

Worth noting for this clonotype: A read error may be the cause here, since a much bigger clone is one base away. The chain couples TRBV6-1 to TRBJ2-1; 8 nucleotides align to TRBD2. The J call may not be correct, given that the DNA end is closer to TRBJ2-7. Germline V lookup: CDR1 MNHNS, CDR2 SASEGT. The CDR3 runs 16 residues. The CDR3 nucleotides read TGTGCCAGCAGTGAAGGGGTCGGGAGGGCCCACAATGAGCAGTACTTC. It yields the protein CASSEGVGRAHNEQYF.

The chain joins TRBV6-1 to TRBJ2-1, with 10 positions matching TRBD2. Germline V gene lookup returns CDR1 MNHNS and CDR2 SASEGT. The ends lost 1 base at V and 2 bases at J; junction bases unmatched: 14. The CDR3 has 20 amino acids. This CDR3 reads CASSEVQSPSGGRTYNEQFF. CDR3 coding DNA: TGTGCCAGCAGTGAAGTTCAAAGCCCTAGCGGGGGACGTACCTACAATGAGCAGTTCTTC.

This clonotype has ten or more counts. The chain couples TRBV12-3 or TRBV12-4 to TRBJ2-5, with D tentatively TRBD2 (5 bases). The V end was cut by 3 bases, the J end by 1 base, with 12 bases between. There are 15 residues in the CDR3. CDR3 nucleotide sequence: TGTGCCAGCAGTTTGTTGGGCAGCGGCCAAGAGACCCAGTACTTC. It specifies CASSLLGSGQETQYF.

This clonotype is judged medium-sized. The gene calls are TRBV12-3 or TRBV12-4 and TRBJ2-4; no definite D call. Trimming shortened V by 2 bases and J by 6 bases, and 11 bases separated the two germline ends. The CDR3 spans 14 residues. In nucleotides, the CDR3 is TGTGCCAGCAGTTTATCTGGTGGCGGAAACATTCAGTACTTC. It yields the protein CASSLSGGGNIQYF.

This chain connects TRBV7-6 to TRBJ2-3, with 9 bases that match TRBD2. Losses at the gene ends were 7 bases for V and 4 bases for J; bases not matched to a gene: 12. The CDR3 length is 16 residues. CDR1 is SGHVS and CDR2 is FNYEAQ in the germline V gene. CDR3 sequence (DNA): TGTGCCAGCACCTCCGCGGGGCGGGAGGGCCCAGATACGCAGTATTTT. This sequence encodes CASTSAGREGPDTQYF.

Notes on this clonotype: The junction shows a germline mismatch at one end, possibly a read error. The chain employs TRBV6-1 and TRBJ2-5; maybe TRBD2 (7 bases). CDR3 length: 16 amino acids. Germline CDR1 reads MNHNS; CDR2 reads SASEGT. The CDR3 DNA reads as TGTGCCAGCAGGGGCCGCGGGGGCCGTGACCCAGAGACGCAGTACTTT. Amino acids: CASRGRGGRDPETQYF.

The chain employs TRBV27 and TRBJ2-1; no definite D call. The tail of the sequence fits TRBJ2-7 better, so the J call may be wrong. The CDR3 consists of 13 residues. Per the germline V gene, CDR1 is MNHEY and CDR2 is SMNVEV (reference sequence). The CDR3 region has the DNA TGTGCCAGCAGAGGGCCGGGTTCCTACGAGCAGTACTTC. It is translated as CASRGPGSYEQYF.

Notes on this clonotype: One end of the junction is discordant with germline, which a read error may explain. The V gene is TRBV12-3 or TRBV12-4, the J gene TRBJ2-4, with D hard to call. CDR3 length equals 14 residues. CDR3 protein: CASSFYASPDIQYF. CDR3 nucleotides: TGTGCCAGCAGTTTCTATGCTAGTCCAGATATTCAGTACTTT.

This clonotype was counted between two and nine times. The chain carries TRBV4-1 and TRBJ2-1, with 12 bases lining up with TRBD2. The CDR3 totals 16 residues. The J segment lost 6 bases and the V segment lost 4 bases, leaving 7 bases of the junction unmatched. Germline CDR1 reads MGHRA; CDR2 reads YSYEKL. CDR3 in DNA: TGCGCCAGCAGCCTGACCGGGACTAGCGGGCGCAATGAGCAGTTCTTC. It specifies CASSLTGTSGRNEQFF.

By share of the sample, this clonotype is medium-sized. This chain links TRBV6-5 with TRBJ2-5, with TRBD2 matching 8 bases. The last part of the DNA fits TRBJ2-7 better; the J call may be wrong. There are 19 residues in the CDR3. Germline CDR1 is MNHEY and CDR2 is SVGAGI. The CDR3 loop is CASSYRGLLSGNKNYEQYF. The CDR3 nucleotides read TGTGCCAGCAGTTACCGGGGCTTACTTAGCGGGAATAAAAACTACGAGCAGTACTTC.